The clone carrying this TCR beta chain was detected a few times. Antigen: not known. The PCR ran on 60 Vbeta and 13 Jbeta primers. Repertoires were generated with immunoSEQ multiplex PCR, while TCRdb's copy carries only in-frame clones and drops some. In the table there are some 120,000 clones, roughly three quarters of which are singletons. The germline V gene encodes CDR1 SQVTM and CDR2 ANQGSEA. V lost 7 bases, J lost 8 bases, and 6 bases stayed unmatched. The CDR3 length is 11 residues. The data belong to a study of cytomegalovirus exposure and HLA in healthy donors. Study at large: Earlier findings included some 100 million unique TCR beta sequences obtained from 170 million or so T cells. Findings and limits, study-wide: Most subjects had HLA-A and HLA-B alleles reportedly predicted accurately by TCR beta sequences.

The sequenced material came from PBMCs. The TCR comes from a woman younger than 35 in good health and CMV-seronegative. V usage is TRBV29-1 and J usage is TRBJ1-2; 8 nucleotides match TRBD1. The CDR3 loop reads CSGQTGDGYTF. The CDR3 DNA follows: TGCAGCGGACAGACAGGGGACGGCTACACCTTC.